Reported below is one T cell receptor (beta chain). Its antigen remains unidentified. These data belong to a study of T cells in Graves' hyperthyroidism and ophthalmopathy. The study, taken as a whole, reports: Ophthalmopathy, which appeared later, was predicted by the model a median 6.5 months before onset.

Amplification targeted TCR beta CDR3 regions from RNA transcripts. The study used the HTBI primer set for a first-round RT-PCR of the TCR CDR3. TCRdb fed the multiplex PCR reads into MiXCR, producing one record per CDR3 protein. The table records a few hundred thousand distinct CDR3 sequences, about a sixth of them present only once. From germline, CDR1 is MNHEY and CDR2 SVGEGT. V dropped 1 base and J dropped 4; count of bases not matched to a gene: 10. The CDR3 loop spans 18 amino acids. V usage is TRBV6-2 or TRBV6-3 and J usage is TRBJ2-1; 10 bases fit TRBD2. The clonotype comes from a woman between 40 and 55 years old with Graves' ophthalmopathy. Sequencing was done on a sample of blood. For the CDR3, the DNA is TGTGCCAGCAGTTACTGGAAAACCGGGACTAGCGCGTACAATGAGCAGTTCTTC. As protein: CASSYWKTGTSAYNEQFF.